A selection of T cell receptor beta chains follows, all from one sample in a study of T-cell memory formation after mild COVID-19. From the 5' RACE reads, TCRdb called clonotypes with MiXCR, one entry per CDR3 protein. The sample consists of roughly 150,000 distinct CDR3 sequences, around 15% of them appearing once. Sequencing was performed on PBMCs or a T cell subset sorted from them (not recorded which). The source is an adult woman who had mild COVID-19 (a few samples of this study predate the infection). Cell type and time point are not known. The CDR3 runs from the conserved cysteine through the conserved F or W. Fields, in order: CDR3 DNA, CDR3 protein, D gene, J gene, V gene, clone size. A D gene is named only where the DNA matches it firmly. Some rows mark clone size as missing; the rest say once, few, many or name a class of expanded clone.

TGTGCCAGCAGCCTGGGACTAGCGGGACCTGAGCAGTTCTTC | CASSLGLAGPEQFF | TRBD2 | TRBJ2-1 | TRBV3-1 | -
TGTGCCAGCAGCTTAGTCGGCGCAGTGCAGTACTTC | CASSLVGAVQYF | - | TRBJ2-7 | TRBV11-2 | once
TGCGCCAGCAGCCAAGATGCCAAAAACATTCAGTACTTC | CASSQDAKNIQYF | - | TRBJ2-4 | TRBV4-1 | many
TGCTCCTCCTACGAGCAGTACTTC | CSSYEQYF | - | TRBJ2-7 | TRBV23-1 | -
TGTGCCACCAGTGATCCAGCGATTTCGGGGCCAGATACGCAGTATTTT | CATSDPAISGPDTQYF | - | TRBJ2-3 | TRBV24-1 | -
TGTGCCAGCAGTCCCCTCCTTAGGGGCAATGAGCAGTTCTTC | CASSPLLRGNEQFF | - | TRBJ2-1 | TRBV27 | medium-sized
TGTGCCAGCAGCCCCAGGGGGTGGGACCCATCTTCTTACCAGCATTTT | CASSPRGWDPSSYQHF | TRBD1 | TRBJ1-5 | TRBV7-6 | few
TGTGCCAGCAGCTTAGGGGATCCCCACTACACCTTC | CASSLGDPHYTF | - | TRBJ1-2 | TRBV7-9 | few
TGCAGTGCTAGATTGCGGGAGGCTTACAATGAGCAGTTCTTC | CSARLREAYNEQFF | TRBD2 | TRBJ2-1 | TRBV20-1 | -
TGTGCCAGCTCATCCCCTGGTATAGCGGGGGGTAATGAGCAGTTCTTC | CASSSPGIAGGNEQFF | TRBD2 | TRBJ2-1 | TRBV18 | -
TGCGCCAGCAGCTCAACGACAGGGGGCAGAGGCTACACCTTC | CASSSTTGGRGYTF | TRBD1 | TRBJ1-2 | TRBV5-1 | many
TGCAGCGTCCGGGACACGAACACTGAAGCTTTCTTT | CSVRDTNTEAFF | - | TRBJ1-1 | TRBV29-1 | -
TGCAGTGCTAGAGATTGGGGGACTAGCCCCGACGAGCAGTACTTC | CSARDWGTSPDEQYF | TRBD2 | TRBJ2-7 | TRBV20-1 | few
TGTGCCACCAGTGATATTGTACTAGCGGGAGGCTTGACTGAGCAGTTCTTC | CATSDIVLAGGLTEQFF | TRBD2 | TRBJ2-1 | TRBV24-1 | -
TGTGCCAGCAGCGCCCGGGACAGTAGAACTGTTAGCACAGATACGCAGTATTTT | CASSARDSRTVSTDTQYF | TRBD1 | TRBJ2-3 | TRBV11-3 | -
TGTGCCAGCAGTCCGACAGGGACCCAGGAGACCCAGTACTTC | CASSPTGTQETQYF | TRBD1 | TRBJ2-5 | TRBV12-3/TRBV12-4 | once